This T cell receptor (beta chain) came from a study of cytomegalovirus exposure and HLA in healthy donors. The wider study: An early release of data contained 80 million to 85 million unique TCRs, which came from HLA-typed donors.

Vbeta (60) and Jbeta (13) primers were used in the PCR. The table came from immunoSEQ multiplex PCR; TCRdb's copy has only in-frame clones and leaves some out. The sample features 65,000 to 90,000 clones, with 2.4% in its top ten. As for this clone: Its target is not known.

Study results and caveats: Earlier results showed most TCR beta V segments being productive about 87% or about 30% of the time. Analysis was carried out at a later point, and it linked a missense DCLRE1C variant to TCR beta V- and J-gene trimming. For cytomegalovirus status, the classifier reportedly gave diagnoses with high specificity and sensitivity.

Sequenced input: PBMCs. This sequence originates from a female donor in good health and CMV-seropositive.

In nucleotides, the CDR3 is TGTGCCTGGGTGGAGGGAGTTGGGGACACTGAAGCTTTCTTT. Encoded protein: CAWVEGVGDTEAFF. The chain combines TRBV30 with TRBJ1-1; D not certain. Germline CDR1 is GTSNPN and CDR2 is SVGIG (reference sequence). Deletions cut 5 bases from V and 3 bases from J, with 16 bases between. CDR3 length: 14 residues.